Here is one T cell receptor beta chain with its context. The data stem from a study of blood T cell repertoires in COVID-19. Study in general: Italy, Spain and the United States were the sources of the convalescent and acute COVID-19 samples.

In the source study's methods: Reference gene primer amplification in the assay estimated nucleated cell counts. Data came from immunoSEQ multiplex PCR; TCRdb stores just in-frame clones and leaves some out. From that table come the V and J calls and clone size; the DNA was used to work out D and trimming. The repertoire has about 180,000 clones, roughly nine tenths of them found once; the top ten carry approximately 2.1%. Everyone who took part was roughly 18 to 90 years old, and they came from about two dozen US areas. The source of this sequence is a woman aged 40 to 50 with acute COVID-19. Specimen: PBMCs or T cells enriched from blood (not recorded which).

The CDR3, as DNA: TGTGCCAGCAGCGCAGTACTAGCGGGTAACACCGGGGAGCTGTTTTTT. Amino acid sequence: CASSAVLAGNTGELFF. J is TRBJ2-2 and V is TRBV9; 9 bases are shared with TRBD2. V lost 3 bases to trimming and J lost 2 bases; unmatched junction nucleotides: 5. Germline CDR1 is SGDLS and CDR2 is YYNGEE. This CDR3 contains 16 residues.